This TCR beta chain was retrieved from a study of shared clonotypes between healthy human individuals. Only in-frame clones appear in the TCRdb table, and some are missing; sequencing was by immunoSEQ multiplex PCR. Of approximately 940,000 clones detected, 76% appear once; the ten largest clones hold nearly 1.5%. This CDR3 is built from 14 residues. Germline-derived CDR1 and CDR2 are SGHTA and FQGNSA. V lost 2 bases and J 1 base, leaving 9 bases between the germline ends. V is TRBV7-2 and J is TRBJ2-7; D unclear. Sequenced input: memory CD4+ T cells sorted from blood. Subset denoted: CD45RA-negative fraction. The source of this sequence is a man younger than 35 in good health. The CDR3, as DNA: TGTGCCAGCAGCTTACTTGAATTATCCTACGAGCAGTACTTC. It yields the protein CASSLLELSYEQYF.